The source of this T cell receptor (beta chain) is a study of cytomegalovirus exposure and HLA in healthy donors. Study overall: Ancestry clustering placed 70% to 90% of 350 to 500 genotyped donors in the Caucasian-associated cluster.

Primers included in the PCR were 60 Vbeta and 13 Jbeta primers. Clones were sequenced by immunoSEQ multiplex PCR, and TCRdb holds only the in-frame ones, with some missing. Of roughly 130,000 clones detected, 74% appear once; the ten largest clones hold approximately 5.4%. The CDR3 totals 15 residues. The J segment lost 10 bases and the V segment lost 2 bases, leaving 12 bases of the junction unmatched. Germline lookup yields CDR1 MNHEY and CDR2 SVGAGI. The sequenced sample was PBMCs. The sequence came from a woman aged 50 to 60 in good health and CMV-seropositive. This chain joins TRBV6-5 and TRBJ2-7, with 9 bases matching TRBD1. This chain's CDR3 is CASSYRPLRQGGQYF. CDR3 bases: TGTGCCAGCAGTTACAGGCCCCTCAGACAGGGGGGACAGTACTTC.